These T cell receptor beta chains were read from a single sample in a study of technical replicates of blood from several donors. TCRdb's copy holds only in-frame clones and misses some; the assay was immunoSEQ multiplex PCR. Of around 80,000 clones detected, approximately 94% appear once; the ten largest clones hold 0.39%. The sample comprised T cells isolated from PBMCs. The source of these receptors is a human donor in good health. The CDR3 runs from the conserved cysteine through the conserved F or W. Fields, in order: CDR3 protein, CDR3 DNA, J gene, clone size, V gene, D gene. A D gene is named only where the DNA matches it firmly. Not every row has a clone size; where given, it reads once, few, many or a size class.

cdr3_aa: CASGGSGITDTQYF
cdr3_nt: TGTGCCAGCGGTGGGTCGGGGATCACAGATACGCAGTATTTT
j_call: TRBJ2-3
clone_size: -
v_call: TRBV9
d_call: -

cdr3_aa: CASSLVPGGSSYNEQFF
cdr3_nt: TGTGCCAGCAGCTTAGTCCCAGGCGGGAGCTCCTACAATGAGCAGTTCTTC
j_call: TRBJ2-1
clone_size: -
v_call: TRBV7-3
d_call: TRBD2

cdr3_aa: CASRTGGGAEAFF
cdr3_nt: TGTGCCAGCAGGACAGGGGGAGGAGCTGAAGCTTTCTTT
j_call: TRBJ1-1
clone_size: -
v_call: TRBV5-4
d_call: TRBD1

cdr3_aa: CASATSGRDEQYF
cdr3_nt: TGTGCCAGCGCCACTAGCGGGAGGGACGAGCAGTACTTC
j_call: TRBJ2-7
clone_size: -
v_call: TRBV18
d_call: TRBD2

cdr3_aa: CASSLTLGGHTEAFF
cdr3_nt: TGTGCCAGCAGCTTAACACTGGGAGGTCACACTGAAGCTTTCTTT
j_call: TRBJ1-1
clone_size: -
v_call: TRBV7-3
d_call: -

cdr3_aa: CASSSPTGSTEAFF
cdr3_nt: TGTGCCAGCAGCTCTCCCACAGGGTCCACTGAAGCTTTCTTT
j_call: TRBJ1-1
clone_size: -
v_call: TRBV5-5
d_call: -

cdr3_aa: CASSSGLTGLNRYGYTF
cdr3_nt: TGTGCCAGCAGCTCCGGACTGACAGGGTTAAATCGATATGGCTACACCTTC
j_call: TRBJ1-2
clone_size: -
v_call: TRBV5-5
d_call: TRBD1

cdr3_aa: CATRQGYGLAGDNEQFF
cdr3_nt: TGTGCCACCAGGCAGGGTTACGGACTAGCGGGAGACAATGAGCAGTTCTTC
j_call: TRBJ2-1
clone_size: -
v_call: TRBV15
d_call: TRBD2

cdr3_aa: CASSPRRDSSYEQYF
cdr3_nt: TGTGCCAGTAGCCCGCGCCGGGACAGTTCCTACGAGCAGTACTTC
j_call: TRBJ2-7
clone_size: -
v_call: TRBV19
d_call: TRBD1

cdr3_aa: CASSVASGASYNEQFF
cdr3_nt: TGTGCCAGCAGCGTAGCTAGCGGGGCCTCCTACAATGAGCAGTTCTTC
j_call: TRBJ2-1
clone_size: -
v_call: TRBV9
d_call: TRBD2

cdr3_aa: CASSLAVTTGELFF
cdr3_nt: TGTGCCAGCAGCTTGGCAGTTACCACCGGGGAGCTGTTTTTT
j_call: TRBJ2-2
clone_size: few
v_call: TRBV7-9
d_call: -

cdr3_aa: CASSPPGQMNTEAFF
cdr3_nt: TGTGCCAGCAGCCCCCCGGGACAGATGAACACTGAAGCTTTCTTT
j_call: TRBJ1-1
clone_size: -
v_call: TRBV4-2
d_call: TRBD1

cdr3_aa: CASGGQGSHTEAFF
cdr3_nt: TGTGCCAGTGGGGGACAGGGTTCCCACACTGAAGCTTTCTTT
j_call: TRBJ1-1
clone_size: -
v_call: TRBV19
d_call: TRBD1

cdr3_aa: CASSLGLAASTDTQYF
cdr3_nt: TGCGCCAGCAGCTTAGGACTAGCGGCTAGCACAGATACGCAGTATTTT
j_call: TRBJ2-3
clone_size: -
v_call: TRBV5-1
d_call: TRBD2

cdr3_aa: CASSFMSGELFF
cdr3_nt: TGTGCCAGCAGCTTTATGTCCGGGGAGCTGTTTTTT
j_call: TRBJ2-2
clone_size: -
v_call: TRBV7-3
d_call: -

cdr3_aa: CAWSTGTVSWGYTF
cdr3_nt: TGTGCCTGGAGCACTGGGACAGTCTCTTGGGGCTACACCTTC
j_call: TRBJ1-2
clone_size: -
v_call: TRBV30
d_call: TRBD1

cdr3_aa: CASSQETSFNEQFF
cdr3_nt: TGCGCCAGCAGCCAAGAGACTAGTTTCAATGAGCAGTTCTTC
j_call: TRBJ2-1
clone_size: -
v_call: TRBV5-1
d_call: -

cdr3_aa: CASSVSRVTEAFF
cdr3_nt: TGTGCCAGCAGTGTAAGCAGGGTCACTGAAGCTTTCTTT
j_call: TRBJ1-1
clone_size: -
v_call: TRBV27
d_call: -

cdr3_aa: CASNSYYEQYF
cdr3_nt: TGTGCCAGCAACTCCTACTACGAGCAGTACTTC
j_call: TRBJ2-7
clone_size: -
v_call: TRBV6-1
d_call: -

cdr3_aa: CASSSTGGKNIQYF
cdr3_nt: TGTGCCAGCAGCTCGACAGGGGGAAAAAACATTCAGTACTTC
j_call: TRBJ2-4
clone_size: once
v_call: TRBV5-6
d_call: TRBD1

cdr3_aa: CASSSPGKNTIYF
cdr3_nt: TGCGCCAGCAGCTCTCCGGGAAAAAACACCATATATTTT
j_call: TRBJ1-3
clone_size: -
v_call: TRBV5-1
d_call: -

cdr3_aa: CASSRLRVSEQFF
cdr3_nt: TGTGCCAGCAGCCGGCTTCGGGTTTCTGAGCAGTTCTTC
j_call: TRBJ2-1
clone_size: -
v_call: TRBV5-8
d_call: -

cdr3_aa: CASSSELTEYRGSEAFF
cdr3_nt: TGTGCCAGCAGCTCGGAATTGACGGAATACAGGGGCTCAGAAGCTTTCTTT
j_call: TRBJ1-1
clone_size: -
v_call: TRBV5-6
d_call: TRBD1

cdr3_aa: CASSSRTGSREKLFF
cdr3_nt: TGTGCCAGCAGTTCGCGGACAGGGTCTAGGGAAAAACTGTTTTTT
j_call: TRBJ1-4
clone_size: -
v_call: TRBV27
d_call: TRBD1

cdr3_aa: CASSFNGQPVYNEQFF
cdr3_nt: TGTGCCAGCAGTTTCAACGGACAGCCAGTCTACAATGAGCAGTTCTTC
j_call: TRBJ2-1
clone_size: -
v_call: TRBV28
d_call: -

cdr3_aa: CAWRREGGPTYEQYF
cdr3_nt: TGTGCCTGGAGGAGAGAGGGAGGGCCGACCTACGAGCAGTACTTC
j_call: TRBJ2-7
clone_size: -
v_call: TRBV30
d_call: TRBD2